This TCR beta chain was recovered during a study of cytomegalovirus exposure and HLA in healthy donors. Trimming took 4 bases from V and 7 from J, leaving 20 bases between them. Germline V gives CDR1 MGHRA, CDR2 YSYEKL. CDR3 size: 16 residues. 13 Jbeta primers and 60 Vbeta primers were used for the PCR. Assay: immunoSEQ multiplex PCR; the TCRdb copy retains only in-frame clones and omits some. The sample lists 90,000 to 100,000 clones, roughly 79% occurring once. This clone was observed a single time. Sequenced input: PBMCs. The TCR originated in a man aged 35-49 years in good health and CMV-seronegative. The chain is built from TRBV4-1 and TRBJ2-1, with D possibly TRBD2 on 6 matching bases. CDR3 region: CASSPLGLSKMNEQFF. Here the CDR3 DNA reads TGCGCCAGCAGCCCATTGGGACTCTCTAAAATGAATGAGCAGTTCTTC.